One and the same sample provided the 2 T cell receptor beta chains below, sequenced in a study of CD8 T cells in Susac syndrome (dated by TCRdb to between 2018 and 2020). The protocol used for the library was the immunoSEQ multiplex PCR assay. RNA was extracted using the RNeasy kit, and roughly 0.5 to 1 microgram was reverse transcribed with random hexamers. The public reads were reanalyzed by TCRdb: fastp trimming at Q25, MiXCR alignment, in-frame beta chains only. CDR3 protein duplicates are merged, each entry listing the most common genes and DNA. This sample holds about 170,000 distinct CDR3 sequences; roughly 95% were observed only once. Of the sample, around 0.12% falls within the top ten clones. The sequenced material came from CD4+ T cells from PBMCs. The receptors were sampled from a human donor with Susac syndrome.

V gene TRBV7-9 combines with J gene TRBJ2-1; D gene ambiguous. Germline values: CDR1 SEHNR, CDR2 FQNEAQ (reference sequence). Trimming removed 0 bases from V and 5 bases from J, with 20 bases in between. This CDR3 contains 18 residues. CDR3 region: CASSLASLSRPLNNEQFF. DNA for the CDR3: TGTGCCAGCAGCTTAGCGAGTCTCTCCCGCCCACTCAACAATGAGCAGTTCTTC.

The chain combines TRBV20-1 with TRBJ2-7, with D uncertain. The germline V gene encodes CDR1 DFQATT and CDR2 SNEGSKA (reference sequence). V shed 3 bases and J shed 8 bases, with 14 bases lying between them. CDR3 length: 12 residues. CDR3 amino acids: CSARDQTIKQYF. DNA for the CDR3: TGCAGTGCTAGGGACCAAACTATTAAGCAGTACTTC.